These 12 T cell receptor beta chains share one sample of origin, sequenced in a study of early T cells in non-severe SARS-CoV-2 infection. TCRdb re-called the 5' RACE reads through MiXCR, storing one row per CDR3 protein. The sample lists around 30,000 distinct CDR3 sequences, about 5.8% occurring once. Sequencing input: whole blood. Every receptor here comes from an adult who was a healthcare worker with PCR-confirmed SARS-CoV-2 infection or an uninfected control (not recorded which).

The table lists this clonotype with many counts. This rearrangement joins TRBV30 to TRBJ2-7; D not resolved. The CDR3 runs 13 residues. The germline gives CDR1 GTSNPN, CDR2 SVGIG (reference sequence). V gave up 2 bases and J gave up 2 bases, with 10 bases separating them. Written as DNA, the CDR3 is TGTGCCTGGAGTAACAGACCGGCCTACGAGCAGTACTTC. Its translation is CAWSNRPAYEQYF. Complete variable domain (other parts from reference TRBV30 and TRBJ2-7): SQTIHQWPATLVQPVGSPLSLECTVEGTSNPNLYWYRQAAGRGLQLLFYSVGIGQISSEVPQNLSASRPQDRQFILSSKKLLLSDSGFYLCAWSNRPAYEQYFGPGTRLTVT.

Remarks on this clonotype: One base away lies a much larger clone, so this may be a sequencing read error. V gene TRBV24-1 combines with J gene TRBJ2-3; D unresolved. Germline values: CDR1 KGHDR, CDR2 SFDVKD. This CDR3 is built from 11 residues. CDR3 DNA sequence: TGTGCCACCAGTGAGTCAGAAACGCAGTATTTT. Residues: CATSESETQYF.

This clonotype was counted ten times or more. Sequence at one end of the junction differs from germline and may be a read error. CDR3 region: CASSKDRGANVLTF. CDR3 nucleotide sequence: TGTGCCAGCAGCAAAGACCGTGGGGCCAACGTCCTGACTTTC. This sequence joins TRBV4-2 and TRBJ2-6, with D hard to call. Germline-derived CDR1 and CDR2 are LGHNA and YNFKEQ. The CDR3 has 14 residues.

This clonotype has at least ten counts. The chain carries TRBV5-1 and TRBJ1-2, with D unclear. The ends were cut back, 1 base at V and 0 bases at J, with 7 bases in the middle. CDR1 is SGHRS, CDR2 YFSETQ, per germline. The CDR3 is 14 amino acids. The CDR3 sequence is CASSLSISNYGYTF. CDR3 nucleotides: TGCGCCAGCAGCTTGTCCATATCTAACTATGGCTACACCTTC.

V gene TRBV28 combines with J gene TRBJ2-3; D is undetermined. The CDR3 runs to 13 residues. Trimming stripped 3 bases from V and 10 bases from J, with 14 bases between. Germline CDR1 and CDR2: MDHEN and SYDVKM. CDR3 loop: CASSFPRPDSQYF. CDR3 sequence (DNA): TGTGCCAGCAGTTTCCCCCGCCCGGATTCGCAGTATTTT. The variable domain in full, with the rest retrieved from reference TRBV28 and TRBJ2-3, is DVKVTQSSRYLVKRTGEKVFLECVQDMDHENMFWYRQDPGLGLRLIYFSYDVKMKEKGDIPEGYSVSREKKERFSLILESASTNQTSMYLCASSFPRPDSQYFGPGTRLTVL.

This chain connects TRBV20-1 to TRBJ2-7, with 8 bases matching TRBD1. V shed 2 bases and J 7 bases; nucleotides not matched to a gene: 10. Germline-derived CDR1 and CDR2 are DFQATT and SNEGSKA (reference sequence). CDR3 size: 14 residues. CDR3 loop: CSARSRGRSNEQYF. The CDR3 DNA is TGCAGTGCTAGATCCAGGGGGCGATCGAATGAGCAGTACTTC.

This clonotype was recorded many times. The genes are TRBV20-1 and TRBJ1-2; the match to TRBD1 covers 11 bases. Germline values: CDR1 DFQATT, CDR2 SNEGSKA (reference sequence). The CDR3 contains 17 residues. V lost 0 bases to trimming and J lost 4 bases; unmatched junction nucleotides: 10. DNA for the CDR3: TGCAGTGCTAGAGACCCTCAGGGACAGGGGGGTGGCTATGGCTACACCTTC. Translated, it gives CSARDPQGQGGGYGYTF.

This clonotype was seen at least ten times. CDR3 sequence (DNA): TGCAGCGTTACCGGCGTCGAGGGGCGGTCCTACGAGCAGTACTTC. Translated: CSVTGVEGRSYEQYF. This sequence joins TRBV29-1 and TRBJ2-7; tentatively, D is TRBD1 or TRBD2 (5 bases each). This CDR3 contains 15 residues. Trimming stripped 5 bases from V and 1 base from J, with 18 bases between. Per the germline V gene, CDR1 is SQVTM and CDR2 is ANQGSEA.

This clonotype came up many times. The V gene is TRBV20-1, the J gene TRBJ1-1, with unresolved D. The V gene's germline CDR1 is DFQATT and CDR2 SNEGSKA (reference sequence). CDR3 size: 13 residues. Trimming cost V 0 bases and J 1 base, with 6 bases left between them. CDR3 in DNA: TGCAGTGCTAGAGATGGGTCGAACACTGAAGCTTTCTTT. Protein sequence: CSARDGSNTEAFF.

This clonotype was seen many times. The chain combines TRBV7-8 with TRBJ1-2; 10 bases match TRBD1. V was clipped by 0 bases and J by 7 bases; unmatched bases: 2. CDR3 length: 14 amino acids. CDR1 and CDR2 from the germline V gene are SGHVS and FQNEAQ. The DNA for the CDR3 is TGTGCCAGCAGCTTAGCGACAGGGGGCTCTGGCTACACCTTC. Translating gives CASSLATGGSGYTF.

This clonotype has a count of ten or more. The V and J genes are TRBV27 and TRBJ2-4, with a tentative D call TRBD1 (5 bases). V lost 5 bases and J 0 bases, leaving 17 bases between the germline ends. This CDR3 contains 17 residues. CDR1 and CDR2 from the germline V gene are MNHEY and SMNVEV (reference sequence). The CDR3 reads CASSPTVRVQAKNIQYF. CDR3 nucleotides: TGTGCCAGCAGTCCAACCGTCAGGGTACAAGCCAAAAACATTCAGTACTTC.

The chain recombines TRBV7-2 with TRBJ2-3, with a possible D match to TRBD1 (5 bases). V gave up 1 base and J gave up 2 bases, with 10 bases separating them. The CDR3 sequence is 15 residues long. Germline V gene lookup returns CDR1 SGHTA and CDR2 FQGNSA. CDR3 bases: TGTGCCAGCAGCTTAGAGGGGCTCACCACAGATACGCAGTATTTT. It translates to CASSLEGLTTDTQYF.